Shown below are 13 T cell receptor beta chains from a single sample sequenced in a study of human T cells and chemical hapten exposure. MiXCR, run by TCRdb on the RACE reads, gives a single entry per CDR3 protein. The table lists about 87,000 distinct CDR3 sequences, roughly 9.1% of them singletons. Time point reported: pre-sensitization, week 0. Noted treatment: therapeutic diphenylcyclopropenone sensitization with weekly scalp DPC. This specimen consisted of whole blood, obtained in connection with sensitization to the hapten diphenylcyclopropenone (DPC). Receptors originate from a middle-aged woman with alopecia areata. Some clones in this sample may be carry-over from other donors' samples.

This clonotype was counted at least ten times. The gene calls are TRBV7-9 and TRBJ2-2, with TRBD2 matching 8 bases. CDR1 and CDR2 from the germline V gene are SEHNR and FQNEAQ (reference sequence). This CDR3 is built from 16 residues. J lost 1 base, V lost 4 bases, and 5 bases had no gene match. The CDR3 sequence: CASSSTSAGNTGELFF. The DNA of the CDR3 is TGTGCCAGCAGCTCGACTAGCGCGGGGAACACCGGGGAGCTGTTTTTT.

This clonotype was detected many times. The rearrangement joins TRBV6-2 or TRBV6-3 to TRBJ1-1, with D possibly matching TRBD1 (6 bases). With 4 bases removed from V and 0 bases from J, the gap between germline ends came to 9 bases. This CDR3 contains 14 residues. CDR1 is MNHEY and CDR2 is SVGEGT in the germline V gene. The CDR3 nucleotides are TGTGCCAGCAGTTTGGACAGTGTGAACACTGAAGCTTTCTTT. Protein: CASSLDSVNTEAFF.

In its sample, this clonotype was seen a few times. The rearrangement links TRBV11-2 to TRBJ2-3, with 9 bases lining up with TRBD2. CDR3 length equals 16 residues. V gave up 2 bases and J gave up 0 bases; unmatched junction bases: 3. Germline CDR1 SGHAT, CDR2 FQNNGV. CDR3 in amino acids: CASSLQAGGSTDTQYF. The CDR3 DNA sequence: TGTGCCAGCAGCTTACAAGCGGGGGGAAGCACAGATACGCAGTATTTT.

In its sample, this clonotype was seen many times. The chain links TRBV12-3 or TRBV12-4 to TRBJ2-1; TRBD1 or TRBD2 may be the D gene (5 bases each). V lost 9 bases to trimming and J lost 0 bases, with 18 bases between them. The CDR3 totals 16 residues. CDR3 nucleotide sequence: TGTGCCAGTACTTCACGGGGCCCGAGCTCCTACAATGAGCAGTTCTTC. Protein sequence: CASTSRGPSSYNEQFF.

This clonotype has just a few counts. CDR3 sequence (DNA): TGCGCCAGCAGCGCCAACCAAGAGACCCAGTACTTC. It yields the protein CASSANQETQYF. The J gene is TRBJ2-5, the V gene TRBV5-1; no reliable D call. This CDR3 comprises 12 residues. Germline V gene sequence: CDR1 SGHRS, CDR2 YFSETQ. V was trimmed by 4 bases and J by 0 bases, leaving 4 bases between them.

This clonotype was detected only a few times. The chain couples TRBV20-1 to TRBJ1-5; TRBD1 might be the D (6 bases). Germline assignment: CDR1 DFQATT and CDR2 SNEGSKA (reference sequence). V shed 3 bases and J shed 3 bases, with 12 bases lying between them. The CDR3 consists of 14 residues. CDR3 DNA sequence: TGCAGTGCTAGTTGGGGGCGGAACAATCAGCCCCAGCATTTT. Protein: CSASWGRNNQPQHF.

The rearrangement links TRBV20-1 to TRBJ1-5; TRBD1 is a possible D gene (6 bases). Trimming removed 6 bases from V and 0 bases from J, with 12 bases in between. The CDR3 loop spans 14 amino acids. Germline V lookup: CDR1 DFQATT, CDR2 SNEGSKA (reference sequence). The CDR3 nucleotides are TGCAGTGCCCCTACAGGGTATAGCAATCAGCCCCAGCATTTT. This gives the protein CSAPTGYSNQPQHF.

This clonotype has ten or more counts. The CDR3 is CSARDDREQFF. The CDR3 DNA sequence: TGCAGTGCTAGAGATGACCGGGAACAGTTCTTC. The V call is TRBV20-1, the J call TRBJ2-1, with D perhaps matching TRBD2 (5 bases). Germline lookup yields CDR1 DFQATT and CDR2 SNEGSKA (reference sequence). CDR3 length: 11 residues. V was clipped by 0 bases and J by 13 bases, with 10 bases between them.

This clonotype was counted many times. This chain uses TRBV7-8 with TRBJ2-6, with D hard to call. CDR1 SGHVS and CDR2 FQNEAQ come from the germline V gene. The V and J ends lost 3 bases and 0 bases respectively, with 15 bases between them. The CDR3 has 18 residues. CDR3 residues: CASSLIGASFSGANVLTF. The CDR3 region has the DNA TGTGCCAGCAGCTTGATTGGCGCTTCCTTCTCTGGGGCCAACGTCCTGACTTTC.

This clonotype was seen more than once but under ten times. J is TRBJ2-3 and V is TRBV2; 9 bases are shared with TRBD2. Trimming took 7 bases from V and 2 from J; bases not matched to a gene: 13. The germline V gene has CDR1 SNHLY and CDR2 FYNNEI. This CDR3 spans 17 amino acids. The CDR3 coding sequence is TGTGCCAGCACCCAAACCCAGCGGGGGGTTACCACAGATACGCAGTATTTT. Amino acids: CASTQTQRGVTTDTQYF. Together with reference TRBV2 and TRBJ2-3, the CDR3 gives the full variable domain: EPEVTQTPSHQVTQMGQEVILRCVPISNHLYFYWYRQILGQKVEFLVSFYNNEISEKSEIFDDQFSVERPDGSNFTLKIRSTKLEDSAMYFCASTQTQRGVTTDTQYFGPGTRLTVL.

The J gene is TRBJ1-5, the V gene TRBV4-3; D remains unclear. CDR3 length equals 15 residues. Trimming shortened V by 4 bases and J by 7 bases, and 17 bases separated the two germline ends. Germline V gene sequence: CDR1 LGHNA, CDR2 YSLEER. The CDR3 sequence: CASSPLRREEQPQHF. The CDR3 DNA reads TGCGCCAGCAGCCCCCTCAGAAGGGAGGAACAGCCCCAGCATTTT.

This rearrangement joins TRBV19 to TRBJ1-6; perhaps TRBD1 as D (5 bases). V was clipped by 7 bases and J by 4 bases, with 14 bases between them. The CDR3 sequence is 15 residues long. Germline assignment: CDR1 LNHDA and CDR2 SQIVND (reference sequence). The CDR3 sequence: CASTVGPGYNSPLHF. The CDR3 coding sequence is TGTGCCAGTACGGTGGGGCCCGGGTATAATTCACCCCTCCACTTT.

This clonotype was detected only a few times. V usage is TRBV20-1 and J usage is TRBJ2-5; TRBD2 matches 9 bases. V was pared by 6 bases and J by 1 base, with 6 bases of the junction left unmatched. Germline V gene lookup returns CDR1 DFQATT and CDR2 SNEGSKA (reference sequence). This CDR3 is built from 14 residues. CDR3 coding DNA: TGCAGTGCCCTCGTGGGACTAGCCCAAGAGACCCAGTACTTC. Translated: CSALVGLAQETQYF.